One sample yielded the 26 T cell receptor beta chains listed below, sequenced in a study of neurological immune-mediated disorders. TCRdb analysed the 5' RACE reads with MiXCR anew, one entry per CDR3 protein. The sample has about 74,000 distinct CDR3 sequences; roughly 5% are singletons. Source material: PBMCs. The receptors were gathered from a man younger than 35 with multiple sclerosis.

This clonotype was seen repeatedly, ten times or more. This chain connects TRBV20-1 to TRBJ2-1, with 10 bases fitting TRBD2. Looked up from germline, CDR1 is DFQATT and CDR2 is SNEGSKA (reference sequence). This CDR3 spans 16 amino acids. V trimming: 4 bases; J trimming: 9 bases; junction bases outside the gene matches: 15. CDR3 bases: TGCAGTGCTACCTCGATACTAGCGGGGACACAGGGTGAGCAGTTCTTC. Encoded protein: CSATSILAGTQGEQFF.

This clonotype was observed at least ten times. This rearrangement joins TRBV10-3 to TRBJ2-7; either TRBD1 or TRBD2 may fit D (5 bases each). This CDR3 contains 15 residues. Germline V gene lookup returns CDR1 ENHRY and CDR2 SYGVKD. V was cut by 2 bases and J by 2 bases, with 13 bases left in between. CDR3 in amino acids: CAISERSGTTYEQYF. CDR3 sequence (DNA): TGTGCCATCAGTGAGAGGTCCGGGACGACCTACGAGCAGTACTTC.

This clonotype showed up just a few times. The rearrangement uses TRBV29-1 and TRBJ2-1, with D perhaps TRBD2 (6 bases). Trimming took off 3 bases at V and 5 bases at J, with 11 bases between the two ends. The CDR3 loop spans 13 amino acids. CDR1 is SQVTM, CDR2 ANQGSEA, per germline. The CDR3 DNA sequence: TGCAGCGTTGAGACTAGAGGCAACAATGAGCAGTTCTTC. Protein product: CSVETRGNNEQFF.

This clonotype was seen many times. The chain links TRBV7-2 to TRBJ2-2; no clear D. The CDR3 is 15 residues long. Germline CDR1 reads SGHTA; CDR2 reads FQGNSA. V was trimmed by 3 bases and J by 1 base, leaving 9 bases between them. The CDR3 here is CASSLNLLNTGELFF. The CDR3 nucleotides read TGTGCCAGCAGCTTGAACCTCCTGAACACCGGGGAGCTGTTTTTT. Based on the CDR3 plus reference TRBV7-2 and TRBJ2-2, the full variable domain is GAGVSQSPSNKVTEKGKDVELRCDPISGHTALYWYRQSLGQGLEFLIYFQGNSAPDKSGLPSDRFSAERTGGSVSTLTIQRTQQEDSAVYLCASSLNLLNTGELFFGEGSRLTVL.

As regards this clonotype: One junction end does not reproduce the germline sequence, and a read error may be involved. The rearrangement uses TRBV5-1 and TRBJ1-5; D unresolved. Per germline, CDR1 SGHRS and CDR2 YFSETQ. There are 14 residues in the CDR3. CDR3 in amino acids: CASSLGHINQPQNF. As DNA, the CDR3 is TGCGCCAGCAGCTTGGGACACATCAATCAGCCCCAGAATTTT.

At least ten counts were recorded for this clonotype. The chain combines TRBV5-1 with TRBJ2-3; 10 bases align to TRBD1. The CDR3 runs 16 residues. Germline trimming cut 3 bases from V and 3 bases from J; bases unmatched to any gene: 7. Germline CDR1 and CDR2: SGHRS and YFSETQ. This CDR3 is CASSWGQGSSTDTQYF. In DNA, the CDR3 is TGCGCCAGCAGCTGGGGACAGGGGTCGTCTACAGATACGCAGTATTTT.

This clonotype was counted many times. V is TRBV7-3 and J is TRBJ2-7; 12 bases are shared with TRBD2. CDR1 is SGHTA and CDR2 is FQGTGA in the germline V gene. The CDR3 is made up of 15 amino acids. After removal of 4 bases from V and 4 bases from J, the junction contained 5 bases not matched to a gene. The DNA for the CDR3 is TGTGCCAGCAGCTCTAATGGACTAGCGGGGTACGAGCAGTACTTC. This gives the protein CASSSNGLAGYEQYF.

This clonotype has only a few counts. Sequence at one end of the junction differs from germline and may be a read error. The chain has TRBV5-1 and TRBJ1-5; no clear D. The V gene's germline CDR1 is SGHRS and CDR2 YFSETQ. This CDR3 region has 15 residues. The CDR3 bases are TGCGCCAGCTCTGAGGATGGGGTTAGCAATCAGCCCCAGAATTTT. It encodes CASSEDGVSNQPQNF.

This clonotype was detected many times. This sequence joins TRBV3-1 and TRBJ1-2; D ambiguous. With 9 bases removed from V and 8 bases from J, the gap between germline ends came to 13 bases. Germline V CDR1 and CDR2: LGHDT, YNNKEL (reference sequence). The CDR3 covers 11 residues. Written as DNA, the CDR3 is TGTGCCAGTCGGGGAGGGAGCGGCTACACCTTC. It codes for CASRGGSGYTF.

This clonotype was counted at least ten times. The CDR3 region is CSASLYAGSTDTQYF. The CDR3 bases are TGCAGTGCTAGCCTTTACGCGGGGAGCACAGATACGCAGTATTTT. V gene TRBV20-1 combines with J gene TRBJ2-3, with D possibly being TRBD2 (6 bases). This CDR3 is built from 15 residues. CDR1 is DFQATT and CDR2 is SNEGSKA in the germline V gene (reference sequence). The germline V and J ends were trimmed by 3 bases and 0 bases, with 13 bases remaining between them.

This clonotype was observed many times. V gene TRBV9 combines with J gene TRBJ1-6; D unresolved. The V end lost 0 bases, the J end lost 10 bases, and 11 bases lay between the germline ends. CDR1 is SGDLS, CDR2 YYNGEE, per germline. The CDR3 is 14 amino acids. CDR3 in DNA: TGTGCCAGCAGCGTAGAGGAGGGCTGGTCACCCCTCCACTTT. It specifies CASSVEEGWSPLHF.

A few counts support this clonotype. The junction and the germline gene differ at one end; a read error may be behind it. The CDR3 nucleotides read TGTGCCAGCAGCGAGACAGGCAATTCACCCCTCAACTTT. Translation gives CASSETGNSPLNF. The chain joins TRBV7-2 to TRBJ1-6, with a tentative D call TRBD1 (6 bases). Germline loops: CDR1 SGHTA, CDR2 FQGNSA. The CDR3 spans 13 residues.

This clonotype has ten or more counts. The CDR3 region is CASSLLALYSNQPQHF. The CDR3, as DNA: TGTGCCAGCAGCTTATTAGCTCTCTATAGCAATCAGCCCCAGCATTTT. The V call is TRBV7-8, the J call TRBJ1-5, with unresolved D. Germline values: CDR1 SGHVS, CDR2 FQNEAQ. Trimming pared 2 bases from V and 0 bases from J, leaving 11 bases between. The CDR3 runs to 16 residues. The variable domain in full, with the rest retrieved from reference TRBV7-8 and TRBJ1-5, is GAGVSQSPRYKVAKRGQDVALRCDPISGHVSLFWYQQALGQGPEFLTYFQNEAQLDKSGLPSDRFFAERPEGSVSTLKIQRTQQEDSAVYLCASSLLALYSNQPQHFGDGTRLSIL.

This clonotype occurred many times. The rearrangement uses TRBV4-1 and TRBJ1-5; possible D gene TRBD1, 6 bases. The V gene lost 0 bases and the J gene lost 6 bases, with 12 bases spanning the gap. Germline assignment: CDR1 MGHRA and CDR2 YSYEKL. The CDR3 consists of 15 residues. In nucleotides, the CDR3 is TGCGCCAGCAGCCAAGAACCGGGGGCTCGTCAGCCCCAGCATTTT. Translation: CASSQEPGARQPQHF.

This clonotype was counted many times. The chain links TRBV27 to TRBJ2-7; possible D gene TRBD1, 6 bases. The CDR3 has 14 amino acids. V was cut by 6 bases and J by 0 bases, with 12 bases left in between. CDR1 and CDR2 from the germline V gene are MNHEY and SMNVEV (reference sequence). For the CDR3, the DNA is TGTGCCAGCAGGTCGATACAGGGCTCCTACGAGCAGTACTTC. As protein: CASRSIQGSYEQYF.

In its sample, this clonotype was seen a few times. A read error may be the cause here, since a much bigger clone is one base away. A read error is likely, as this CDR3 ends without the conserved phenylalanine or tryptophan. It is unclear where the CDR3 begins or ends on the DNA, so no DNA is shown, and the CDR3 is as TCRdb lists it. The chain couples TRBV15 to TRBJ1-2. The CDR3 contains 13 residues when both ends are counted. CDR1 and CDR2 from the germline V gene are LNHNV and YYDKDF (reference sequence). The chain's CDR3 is CATSRVMETAVHL.

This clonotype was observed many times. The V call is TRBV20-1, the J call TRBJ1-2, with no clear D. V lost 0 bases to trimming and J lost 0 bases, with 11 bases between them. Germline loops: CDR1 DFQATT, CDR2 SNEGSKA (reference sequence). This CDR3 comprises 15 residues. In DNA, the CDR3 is TGCAGTGCTAGAGATGTCGGCACAGCTAACTATGGCTACACCTTC. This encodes CSARDVGTANYGYTF.

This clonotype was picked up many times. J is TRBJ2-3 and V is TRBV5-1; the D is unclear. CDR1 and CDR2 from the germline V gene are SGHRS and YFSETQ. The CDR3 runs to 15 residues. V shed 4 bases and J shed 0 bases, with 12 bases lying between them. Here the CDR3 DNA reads TGCGCCAGCAGCCTACCGAGTGCTAGCACAGATACGCAGTATTTT. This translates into CASSLPSASTDTQYF.

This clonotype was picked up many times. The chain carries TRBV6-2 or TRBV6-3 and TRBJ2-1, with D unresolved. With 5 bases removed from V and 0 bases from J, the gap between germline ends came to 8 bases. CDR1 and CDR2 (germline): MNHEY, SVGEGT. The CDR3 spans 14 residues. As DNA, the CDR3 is TGTGCCAGCAGTACCAGGAGCTCCTACAATGAGCAGTTCTTC. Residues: CASSTRSSYNEQFF.

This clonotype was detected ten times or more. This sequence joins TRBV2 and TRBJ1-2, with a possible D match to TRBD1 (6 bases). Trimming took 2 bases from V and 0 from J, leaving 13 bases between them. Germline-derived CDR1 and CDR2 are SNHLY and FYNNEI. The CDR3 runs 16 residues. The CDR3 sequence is CASSEIRGGSNYGYTF. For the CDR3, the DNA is TGTGCCAGCAGTGAAATTAGGGGGGGGTCTAACTATGGCTACACCTTC.

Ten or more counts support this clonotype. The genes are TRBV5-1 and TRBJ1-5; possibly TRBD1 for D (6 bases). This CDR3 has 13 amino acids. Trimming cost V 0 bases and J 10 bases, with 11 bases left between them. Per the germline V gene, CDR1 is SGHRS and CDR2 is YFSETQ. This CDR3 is CASSLEGGEPQHF. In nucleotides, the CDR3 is TGCGCCAGCAGCTTGGAGGGGGGCGAACCCCAGCATTTT.

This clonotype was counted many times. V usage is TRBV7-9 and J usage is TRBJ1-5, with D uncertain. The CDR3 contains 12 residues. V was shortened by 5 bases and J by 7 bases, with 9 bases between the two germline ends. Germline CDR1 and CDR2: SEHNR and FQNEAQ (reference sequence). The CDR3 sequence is CASSRDGQPQHF. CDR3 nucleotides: TGTGCCAGCAGCCGCGACGGACAGCCCCAGCATTTT.

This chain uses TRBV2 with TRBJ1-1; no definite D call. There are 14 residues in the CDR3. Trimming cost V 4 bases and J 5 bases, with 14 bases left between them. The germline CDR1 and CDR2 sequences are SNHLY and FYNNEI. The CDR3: CASSVTPPRTEAFF. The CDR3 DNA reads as TGTGCCAGCAGTGTCACCCCTCCGAGGACTGAAGCTTTCTTT.

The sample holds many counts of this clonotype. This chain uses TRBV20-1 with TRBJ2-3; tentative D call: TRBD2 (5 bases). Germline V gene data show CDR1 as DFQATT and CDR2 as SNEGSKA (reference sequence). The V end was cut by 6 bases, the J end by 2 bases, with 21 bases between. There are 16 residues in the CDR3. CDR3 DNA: TGCAGTGCCCAATCTCTGACGGGGTGGGACACAGATACGCAGTATTTT. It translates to CSAQSLTGWDTDTQYF.

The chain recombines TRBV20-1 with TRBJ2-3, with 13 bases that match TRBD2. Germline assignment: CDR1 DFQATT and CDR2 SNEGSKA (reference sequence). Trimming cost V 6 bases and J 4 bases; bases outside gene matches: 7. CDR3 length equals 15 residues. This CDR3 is CSASGLAGDPDTQYF. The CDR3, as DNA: TGCAGTGCCAGTGGACTAGCGGGGGACCCAGATACGCAGTATTTT.

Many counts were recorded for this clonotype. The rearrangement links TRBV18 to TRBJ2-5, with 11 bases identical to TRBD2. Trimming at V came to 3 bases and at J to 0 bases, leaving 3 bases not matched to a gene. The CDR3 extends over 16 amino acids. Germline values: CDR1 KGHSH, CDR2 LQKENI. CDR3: CASSPGTSGYQETQYF. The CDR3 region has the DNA TGTGCCAGCTCACCCGGGACTAGCGGATACCAAGAGACCCAGTACTTC.